This TCR beta chain was sequenced for a study of blood T cell repertoires in COVID-19. Study overall: The United States, Italy and Spain provided the acute and convalescent COVID-19 samples. Sources were T cells, B-cell-depleted T cells, or PBMCs; the material itself was cDNA or gDNA.

Here immunoSEQ multiplex PCR was the method, and the copy in TCRdb shows in-frame clones only, minus some. Here the sample spans 250,000 to 300,000 clones, about 86% being singletons. This clone is a singleton in its sample. This CDR3 comprises 18 residues. The germline V gene has CDR1 KGHSH and CDR2 LQKENI. Trimming cost V 4 bases and J 9 bases; bases outside gene matches: 16. Those who participated ranged in age from roughly 18 to 100 years and resided in roughly 26 US areas. Sequenced material: PBMCs or T cells enriched from blood (not recorded which). This clonotype was sampled from a man in his thirties or forties with acute COVID-19. This chain links TRBV18 with TRBJ1-6, with TRBD1 identical over 9 bases. The DNA of the CDR3 is TGTGCCAGCTCACAGGCGGACAGGGGCCCAAAACGTGGTTCACCCCTCCACTTT. It yields the protein CASSQADRGPKRGSPLHF.